This TCR beta chain came from a study of T cell responses to AZD1222 COVID-19 vaccine. CDR3 length: 16 residues. V lost 5 bases and J lost 4; bases outside the gene matches: 12. Germline values: CDR1 SGHTA, CDR2 FQGNSA. TCRdb's table, derived via immunoSEQ multiplex PCR, lists solely in-frame clones and lacks some. The sample consists of about 110,000 clones, 91% of them appearing once. The clonotype originates from an adult in good health. The chain recombines TRBV7-2 with TRBJ2-3; TRBD2 aligns across 7 bases. Source: peripheral blood, taken on day 0 of AZD1222 vaccination. The CDR3 region is CASSPPSTGGADTQYF. The CDR3 nucleotides are TGTGCCAGCAGCCCGCCTTCGACGGGGGGTGCAGATACGCAGTATTTT.